The 10 T cell receptor beta chains below come from one sample, sequenced in a study of blood T cell repertoires in COVID-19. The protocol was immunoSEQ multiplex PCR, while the TCRdb copy is restricted to in-frame clones and leaves out a portion. The sample consists of tens of thousands of clones, around 83% of them appearing once. The specimen was peripheral blood. These receptors were taken from a man between 50 and 59 years old with active COVID-19.

The gene calls are TRBV6-5 and TRBJ1-1; the D gene is possibly TRBD1 (5 bases). The CDR3 sequence is 12 residues long. Looked up from germline, CDR1 is MNHEY and CDR2 is SVGAGI. Deletions cut 6 bases from V and 7 bases from J, with 12 bases between. The CDR3 reads CASSPGRVEAFF. The CDR3 nucleotides read TGTGCCAGCAGCCCAGGGAGGGTTGAAGCTTTCTTT.

This sequence joins TRBV9 and TRBJ2-1; weak D call: TRBD2 (6 bases). This CDR3 spans 17 amino acids. Germline CDR1 is SGDLS and CDR2 is YYNGEE. Trimming removed 4 bases at V and 9 bases at J, with 26 bases between. The CDR3 is CASSRRPGPLGSIEQFF. The CDR3 DNA sequence: TGTGCCAGCAGCAGACGACCTGGGCCCCTCGGGAGTATTGAGCAGTTCTTC.

The J gene is TRBJ1-2, the V gene TRBV6-5, with TRBD1 matching over 7 bases. In germline, CDR1 is MNHEY, CDR2 SVGAGI. Trimming removed 7 bases from V and 5 bases from J; junction bases left unmatched: 10. The CDR3 spans 14 residues. The CDR3: CASTTDRVGYGYTF. CDR3 DNA: TGTGCCAGCACCACCGACAGGGTTGGGTATGGCTACACCTTC.

The rearrangement joins TRBV7-9 to TRBJ2-7, with a weak D call TRBD1 (6 bases). Germline V gene sequence: CDR1 SEHNR, CDR2 FQNEAQ (reference sequence). This CDR3 is built from 15 residues. The V end was cut by 3 bases, the J end by 3 bases, with 15 bases between. The CDR3 bases are TGTGCCAGCAGCTTCGTCCGGGCAGGGGACTACGAGCAGTACTTC. Amino acids: CASSFVRAGDYEQYF.

The rearrangement uses TRBV28 and TRBJ1-1; 7 bases map to TRBD1. The CDR3 totals 16 residues. Germline trimming cut 5 bases from V and 7 bases from J; bases unmatched to any gene: 16. The germline V gene has CDR1 MDHEN and CDR2 SYDVKM. CDR3 protein: CASSVGASTGSSEAFF. CDR3 coding DNA: TGTGCCAGCAGTGTCGGTGCCTCGACAGGGAGCAGTGAAGCTTTCTTT.

This clone was detected a few times. The rearrangement links TRBV5-1 to TRBJ1-6; D is uncertain. There are 17 residues in the CDR3. Germline assignment: CDR1 SGHRS and CDR2 YFSETQ. Trimming cost V 1 base and J 5 bases, with 16 bases left between them. The CDR3: CASSLSPGPGNNSPLHF. CDR3 in DNA: TGCGCCAGCAGCTTGAGTCCGGGCCCCGGGAATAATTCACCCCTCCACTTT.

V is TRBV11-2 and J is TRBJ2-2; 12 bases align to TRBD2. V shed 6 bases, J shed 5 bases, and the junction held 4 bases outside the gene matches. CDR1 and CDR2 from the germline V gene are SGHAT and FQNNGV. The CDR3 consists of 15 residues. Here the CDR3 reads CASRELAGGTGELFF. CDR3 sequence (DNA): TGTGCCAGCAGAGAACTAGCGGGAGGAACCGGGGAGCTGTTTTTT.

The count of this clone is one. The chain links TRBV9 to TRBJ2-7, with TRBD2 identical over 13 bases. Germline lookup yields CDR1 SGDLS and CDR2 YYNGEE. V lost 0 bases and J lost 9; bases outside the gene matches: 9. CDR3 length equals 16 residues. The CDR3 loop is CASSVAPGLAGEVQYF. CDR3 nucleotide sequence: TGTGCCAGCAGCGTAGCCCCCGGACTAGCGGGAGAAGTGCAGTACTTC.

This sequence joins TRBV28 and TRBJ2-7; possible D gene TRBD2, 7 bases. From germline, CDR1 is MDHEN and CDR2 SYDVKM. V lost 8 bases, J lost 8 bases, and 19 bases lay in between. The length of the CDR3 is 13 residues. This CDR3 reads CASLSGGRGKQYF. In DNA, the CDR3 is TGTGCCAGCCTATCGGGGGGTAGGGGGAAGCAGTACTTC.

In DNA form, the CDR3 reads TGCGCCAGGACCGCGGTTGGAGGGCCATGGGGGCAGTATTTT. This codes for CARTAVGGPWGQYF. The genes are TRBV10-1 and TRBJ2-3, with D tentatively TRBD2 (6 bases). There are 14 residues in the CDR3. Trimming cost V 9 bases and J 11 bases, with 24 bases left between them. Germline V CDR1 and CDR2: WNHNN, SYGVQD (reference sequence).